This T cell receptor beta chain is drawn from a study of cytomegalovirus exposure and HLA in healthy donors. This CDR3 comprises 14 residues. Germline V gene sequence: CDR1 MDHEN, CDR2 SYDVKM. Trimming left V 2 bases short and J 3 bases short, with 8 bases between. Profiled with immunoSEQ multiplex PCR; TCRdb holds only in-frame clones, not every one. The data show about 120,000 clones, more than 75% seen once. V and J are TRBV28 and TRBJ1-3; D is ambiguous. The sequenced sample consisted of PBMCs. This TCR derives from a woman in her 30s in good health and CMV-seronegative. CDR3 in amino acids: CASSLGGLGNTIYF. The DNA of the CDR3 is TGTGCCAGCAGTTTAGGCGGGCTTGGAAACACCATATATTTT.